Reported below is one TCR beta chain. Antigen specificity is unknown. The data stem from a study of CD8 T cells in ankylosing spondylitis. General study findings and limits: A TCR beta motif of several highly homologous variants appeared characteristic of ankylosing spondylitis blood.

V was pared by 0 bases and J by 4 bases, with 10 bases between. The V gene's germline CDR1 is SGHRS and CDR2 YFSETQ. This CDR3 region has 14 residues. TCRdb fed the 5' RACE reads into MiXCR, producing one record per CDR3 protein. The table includes about 840,000 distinct CDR3 sequences, 12% detected once. The V gene is TRBV5-1, the J gene TRBJ1-2, with D maybe TRBD1 (5 bases). Input material: blood, either unsorted or a sorted T cell fraction (not recorded which). This receptor was taken from a male donor with ankylosing spondylitis. The CDR3 bases are TGCGCCAGCAGCTTGGACCGCACAGGCTATGGCTACACCTTC. Protein sequence: CASSLDRTGYGYTF.